This TCR beta chain was profiled in a study of response to subunit inactivated influenza vaccine. Notes on the study in general: Seasonal influenza vaccination, on each occasion, was suggested by the authors to recruit few new T cells.

This clonotype was seen only a few times. Its antigen remains unidentified. J was trimmed by 3 bases and V by 2 bases; bases with no gene match: 10. The CDR3 runs 17 residues. CDR1 and CDR2 from the germline V gene are MDHEN and SYDVKM. TCRdb re-called the RT-PCR reads with MiXCR, one entry per CDR3 protein. The table shows around 750,000 distinct CDR3 sequences, with 21% occurring only once. The chain is built from TRBV28 and TRBJ2-7; 10 nucleotides align to TRBD2. The material sequenced was PBMCs from blood, taken around 5 days after vaccination. The sequence was collected from a middle-aged man who received an inactivated influenza vaccine. In DNA form, the CDR3 reads TGTGCCAGCAGTTTACTAATTCCCGGGACTAGCGACTACGAGCAGTACTTC. This gives the protein CASSLLIPGTSDYEQYF. Complete variable domain (other parts from reference TRBV28 and TRBJ2-7): DVKVTQSSRYLVKRTGEKVFLECVQDMDHENMFWYRQDPGLGLRLIYFSYDVKMKEKGDIPEGYSVSREKKERFSLILESASTNQTSMYLCASSLLIPGTSDYEQYFGPGTRLTVT.